Shown below are 20 T cell receptor beta chains from a single sample sequenced in a study of OX40 agonist ivuxolimab in advanced cancers. Assay used: immunoSEQ multiplex PCR; TCRdb lists only in-frame clones, some missing. The sample lists 91,000 or so clones; around 84% were seen once. The material was CD4+ or CD8+ T cells sorted from blood, obtained in a trial of the OX40 agonist ivuxolimab. These TCRs come from an adult with an advanced solid tumor such as melanoma, head and neck, liver or kidney cancer.

The chain is built from TRBV4-2 and TRBJ2-5; 10 nucleotides match TRBD2. CDR1 and CDR2 from the germline V gene are LGHNA and YNFKEQ. The CDR3 runs 18 residues. V was clipped by 0 bases and J by 8 bases; unmatched bases: 15. CDR3 loop: CASSQDLAASGSGSTQYF. For the CDR3, the DNA is TGTGCCAGCAGCCAAGATCTTGCGGCTAGCGGGAGTGGGTCAACCCAGTACTTC.

The genes are TRBV7-3 and TRBJ2-2, with 8 bases fitting TRBD1. CDR1 is SGHTA, CDR2 FQGTGA, per germline. The CDR3 runs to 20 residues. V was clipped by 9 bases and J by 3 bases; unmatched bases: 24. In DNA form, the CDR3 reads TGTGCCAGTCCCTCAAGCCCTCCCGCGACAGGGGCGCCCCACACCGGGGAGCTGTTTTTT. Amino acids: CASPSSPPATGAPHTGELFF.

The chain combines TRBV7-8 with TRBJ2-1; 10 bases are a match to TRBD2. The CDR3 is 17 amino acids. Germline CDR1 SGHVS, CDR2 FQNEAQ. V trimming: 2 bases; J trimming: 9 bases; junction bases outside the gene matches: 13. The CDR3: CASSLRGGTSVEGEQFF. The DNA for the CDR3 is TGTGCCAGCAGCTTAAGGGGTGGGACTAGCGTTGAGGGTGAGCAGTTCTTC.

Notes on this clone: This sample includes further DNA sequences coding for the same CDR3. The chain is built from TRBV19 and TRBJ2-7; 9 nucleotides align to TRBD2. Germline lookup yields CDR1 LNHDA and CDR2 SQIVND (reference sequence). Trimming took 0 bases from V and 4 from J; bases not matched to a gene: 7. The CDR3 has 16 residues. CDR3 loop: CASSIEGSGSSYEQYF. The CDR3 bases are TGTGCCAGTAGTATAGAGGGTAGCGGGAGCTCTTACGAGCAGTACTTC.

The chain has TRBV6-1 and TRBJ2-3, with D possibly called TRBD1 or TRBD2 (5 bases each). V gave up 4 bases and J gave up 2 bases, with 10 bases separating them. CDR3 length: 14 residues. From germline, CDR1 is MNHNS and CDR2 SASEGT. In DNA, the CDR3 is TGTGCCAGCAGTGCTCAGGGAGTCACAGATACGCAGTATTTT. It encodes CASSAQGVTDTQYF.

This clone showed up just once. V gene TRBV18 combines with J gene TRBJ2-1; TRBD2 matches 7 bases. V was pared by 7 bases and J by 10 bases, with 10 bases of the junction left unmatched. CDR3 length: 13 residues. Germline values: CDR1 KGHSH, CDR2 LQKENI. CDR3 in amino acids: CASYGTNEWEQFF. Written as DNA, the CDR3 is TGTGCCAGCTACGGGACTAACGAATGGGAGCAGTTCTTC. Full variable domain (missing parts from reference TRBV18 and TRBJ2-1): NAGVMQNPRHLVRRRGQEARLRCSPMKGHSHVYWYRQLPEEGLKFMVYLQKENIIDESGMPKERFSAEFPKEGPSILRIQQVVRGDSAAYFCASYGTNEWEQFFGPGTRLTVL.

This clone is a singleton in its sample. This chain joins TRBV7-9 and TRBJ2-1, with TRBD1 as a possible D gene (5 bases). Trimming took off 5 bases at V and 0 bases at J, with 11 bases between the two ends. The CDR3 runs 15 residues. The V gene's germline CDR1 is SEHNR and CDR2 FQNEAQ (reference sequence). The CDR3 spells CASSTHRSSYNEQFF. The CDR3 bases are TGTGCCAGCAGCACACACAGGAGCTCCTACAATGAGCAGTTCTTC.

CDR3 DNA sequence: TGTGCCAGCAGTGAGGATACAGGGGGCTCTGCCACTGAAGCTTTCTTT. It encodes CASSEDTGGSATEAFF. The rearrangement links TRBV6-1 to TRBJ1-1; 9 nucleotides match TRBD1. Germline V gene lookup returns CDR1 MNHNS and CDR2 SASEGT. Unmatched junction bases numbered 9, after V lost 3 bases and J lost 4 bases. This CDR3 region has 16 residues.

A few counts support this clone. The V call is TRBV5-5, the J call TRBJ1-5; tentative D call: TRBD1 (5 bases). The CDR3 runs to 15 residues. Trimming cost V 4 bases and J 1 base, with 12 bases left between them. Germline V CDR1 and CDR2: SGHKS, YYEKEE (reference sequence). The CDR3, as DNA: TGTGCCAGCAGCCCCTGGTCAGGGAGCAATCAGCCCCAGCATTTT. Translating it yields CASSPWSGSNQPQHF. Drawing the rest from reference TRBV5-5 and TRBJ1-5, the complete variable domain is DAGVTQSPTHLIKTRGQQVTLRCSPISGHKSVSWYQQVLGQGPQFIFQYYEKEERGRGNFPDRFSARQFPNYSSELNVNALLLGDSALYLCASSPWSGSNQPQHFGDGTRLSIL.

The chain recombines TRBV5-4 with TRBJ2-2; 8 bases are shared with TRBD2. Germline lookup yields CDR1 SGHNT and CDR2 YYREEE (reference sequence). This CDR3 has 16 amino acids. Losses at the gene ends were 0 bases for V and 0 bases for J; bases not matched to a gene: 1. CDR3 bases: TGTGCCAGCAGCTTGGATAGCGGGGCGAACACCGGGGAGCTGTTTTTT. Encoded protein: CASSLDSGANTGELFF.

The V gene is TRBV18, the J gene TRBJ1-3, with 8 bases identical to TRBD1. In germline, CDR1 is KGHSH, CDR2 LQKENI. The V gene end was trimmed by 4 bases and the J gene end by 6 bases; junction bases not matched to a gene: 5. This CDR3 is 14 amino acids long. In DNA, the CDR3 is TGTGCCAGCTCACTCGACAGGGGTGAAAACACCATATATTTT. This codes for CASSLDRGENTIYF.

This chain links TRBV4-1 with TRBJ2-1; D is unclear. The CDR3 consists of 15 residues. V was shortened by 4 bases and J by 3 bases, with 13 bases between the two germline ends. Germline assignment: CDR1 MGHRA and CDR2 YSYEKL. Here the CDR3 DNA reads TGCGCCAGCAGCCTATCGAGGACGAGCTACAATGAGCAGTTCTTC. This gives the protein CASSLSRTSYNEQFF.

This chain links TRBV27 with TRBJ2-5; D gene ambiguous. Per the germline V gene, CDR1 is MNHEY and CDR2 is SMNVEV (reference sequence). This CDR3 region has 12 residues. Trimming removed 6 bases at V and 2 bases at J, with 7 bases between. The CDR3 here is CASRARQETQYF. The CDR3 DNA sequence: TGTGCCAGCAGGGCCAGGCAAGAGACCCAGTACTTC.

In DNA form, the CDR3 reads TGTGCCTGGAGTATCCAGGAGGGCACTGAAGCTTTCTTT. Protein sequence: CAWSIQEGTEAFF. This rearrangement joins TRBV30 to TRBJ1-1; D is ambiguous. The CDR3 is 13 amino acids. Germline-derived CDR1 and CDR2 are GTSNPN and SVGIG (reference sequence). The germline V and J ends were trimmed by 2 bases and 4 bases, with 11 bases remaining between them.

This clone was recorded once. V gene TRBV6-1 combines with J gene TRBJ1-5; no reliable D call. Trimming took 4 bases from V and 2 from J, leaving 12 bases between them. The CDR3 is 15 amino acids. Per the germline V gene, CDR1 is MNHNS and CDR2 is SASEGT. CDR3 nucleotide sequence: TGTGCCAGCAGTGTATCTCGGGATGGCAATCAGCCCCAGCATTTT. This gives the protein CASSVSRDGNQPQHF.

The chain combines TRBV21-1 with TRBJ2-3; TRBD2, as called in the table, went unchecked against the DNA. TRBV21-1 is a known pseudogene. CDR3 length: 15 amino acids. For the CDR3, the DNA is TGTGCCAGCAGCAAATGGATGGACGAGGGAGATACGCAGTATTTT. Translating it yields CASSKWMDEGDTQYF.

The genes are TRBV14 and TRBJ2-5; 11 nucleotides agree with TRBD1. The V gene end was trimmed by 3 bases and the J gene end by 4 bases; junction bases not matched to a gene: 7. The CDR3 sequence is 16 residues long. Germline CDR1 is SGHDN and CDR2 is FVKESK. The CDR3 sequence: CASSQTGQGALETQYF. The DNA for the CDR3 is TGTGCCAGCAGCCAGACCGGACAGGGGGCCTTAGAGACCCAGTACTTC.

The chain carries TRBV2 and TRBJ1-2; 9 bases match TRBD1. Germline CDR1 and CDR2: SNHLY and FYNNEI. CDR3 size: 14 residues. Trimming at V came to 4 bases and at J to 7 bases, leaving 7 bases not matched to a gene. The DNA of the CDR3 is TGTGCCAGCAGTGGGGAACAGGGGGCGGGTGGCTACACCTTC. Protein sequence: CASSGEQGAGGYTF.

V gene TRBV6-5 combines with J gene TRBJ1-2, with TRBD1 matching 9 bases. Germline V lookup: CDR1 MNHEY, CDR2 SVGAGI. The junction had 6 bases not matched to a gene; V was cut back by 6 bases and J by 1 base. The CDR3 runs 15 residues. The CDR3 coding sequence is TGTGCCAGCAGCCTCGGGACAGGGAGTAACTATGGCTACACCTTC. Translation: CASSLGTGSNYGYTF.

Only one count was recorded for this clone. This sequence joins TRBV5-6 and TRBJ2-1, with D possibly matching TRBD2 (6 bases). The CDR3 covers 13 residues. CDR1 and CDR2 (germline): SGHDT, YYEEEE. V shed 0 bases and J shed 12 bases, with 13 bases lying between them. CDR3 sequence: CASSLGQAEGQFF. In nucleotides, the CDR3 is TGTGCCAGCAGCTTGGGGCAGGCGGAGGGGCAGTTCTTC.